This T cell receptor (beta chain) was captured in a study of T cell changes during pregnancy in multiple sclerosis. Assay: immunoSEQ multiplex PCR; the TCRdb copy retains only in-frame clones and omits some. The data show about 57,000 clones, under 95% seen once. The length of the CDR3 is 17 residues. Germline-derived CDR1 and CDR2 are MNHGY and SVAAGI. Trimming at V came to 4 bases and at J to 4 bases, leaving 13 bases not matched to a gene. The sequence was obtained from a female donor with multiple sclerosis, enrolled in a pregnancy study. The chain couples TRBV6-9 to TRBJ2-7; 10 bases match TRBD2. Sequencing was performed on CD4+ T cells from peripheral blood mononuclear cells, taken in the second trimester of pregnancy. The CDR3 sequence is CASSWASGGKKLYEQYF. The DNA of the CDR3 is TGTGCCAGCAGTTGGGCTAGCGGGGGCAAAAAGCTTTACGAGCAGTACTTC.